The rows below give T cell receptor beta chains drawn from one sample of a study of beta chain features in type 1 diabetes. The protocol was immunoSEQ multiplex PCR, while the TCRdb copy is restricted to in-frame clones and leaves out a portion. The sample carries approximately 250,000 clones, about a tenth recorded once. Sequencing input: naive CD4+ T cells from blood. Receptors were obtained from a man under 40 with type 1 diabetes. CDR3s include the opening cysteine and the closing phenylalanine or tryptophan. D genes are given only for firm matches. Some rows mark clone size as missing; the rest say once, few, many or name a class of expanded clone.

D gene: NA; J gene: TRBJ2-7; V gene: TRBV11-2; clone size: few; CDR3 protein: CASKPGAFSSYEQYF; CDR3 DNA: TGTGCCAGCAAGCCTGGGGCTTTCAGCTCCTACGAGCAGTACTTC
D gene: TRBD1; J gene: TRBJ2-5; V gene: TRBV11-1; clone size: few; CDR3 protein: CASSQGQIIMETQYF; CDR3 DNA: TGTGCCAGCAGCCAGGGACAGATTATCATGGAGACCCAGTACTTC
D gene: NA; J gene: TRBJ2-2; V gene: TRBV5-1; clone size: NA; CDR3 protein: CASSSVAGRLNTGELFF; CDR3 DNA: TGCGCCAGCAGCTCAGTGGCTGGGAGGCTGAACACCGGGGAGCTGTTTTTT
D gene: NA; J gene: TRBJ1-1; V gene: TRBV30; clone size: few; CDR3 protein: CAWSVIPGVGTEAFF; CDR3 DNA: TGTGCCTGGAGTGTAATCCCGGGGGTAGGTACTGAAGCTTTCTTT
D gene: NA; J gene: TRBJ2-4; V gene: TRBV2; clone size: NA; CDR3 protein: CASSVLGAKGAIQYF; CDR3 DNA: TGTGCCAGCAGTGTTTTAGGGGCGAAAGGGGCCATTCAGTACTTC
D gene: NA; J gene: TRBJ2-2; V gene: TRBV6-5; clone size: few; CDR3 protein: CASLSLRGTGELFF; CDR3 DNA: TGTGCCAGCCTCTCCCTTCGGGGGACCGGGGAGCTGTTTTTT
D gene: TRBD2; J gene: TRBJ2-1; V gene: TRBV4-2; clone size: few; CDR3 protein: CASSQRSSGGRENEQFF; CDR3 DNA: TGTGCCAGCAGCCAACGATCTAGCGGGGGGCGAGAGAATGAGCAGTTCTTC
D gene: NA; J gene: TRBJ2-7; V gene: TRBV19; clone size: NA; CDR3 protein: CASSMGALREQYF; CDR3 DNA: TGTGCCAGTAGTATGGGGGCACTCCGCGAGCAGTACTTC
D gene: TRBD1; J gene: TRBJ1-5; V gene: TRBV7-8; clone size: NA; CDR3 protein: CASSLTGAQPQHF; CDR3 DNA: TGTGCCAGCAGCCTGACAGGGGCCCAGCCCCAGCATTTT
D gene: NA; J gene: TRBJ2-2; V gene: TRBV5-1; clone size: NA; CDR3 protein: CASSLLPGRRNTGELFF; CDR3 DNA: TGCGCCAGCAGCCTGCTACCAGGGAGGAGGAACACCGGGGAGCTGTTTTTT
D gene: NA; J gene: TRBJ2-3; V gene: TRBV7-3; clone size: few; CDR3 protein: CASSPSRANRMGTDTQYF; CDR3 DNA: TGTGCCAGCAGCCCCAGCAGGGCCAACCGGATGGGCACAGATACGCAGTATTTT
D gene: TRBD2; J gene: TRBJ2-1; V gene: TRBV13; clone size: NA; CDR3 protein: CASRLLLSPAGGREKNEQFF; CDR3 DNA: TGTGCCAGCAGGTTGCTCCTGTCTCCAGCGGGGGGGCGGGAAAAAAATGAGCAGTTCTTC
D gene: NA; J gene: TRBJ1-5; V gene: TRBV30; clone size: few; CDR3 protein: CAWTLGSRGPQHF; CDR3 DNA: TGTGCCTGGACCCTCGGCAGTCGGGGGCCCCAGCATTTT
D gene: TRBD1; J gene: TRBJ2-5; V gene: TRBV5-1; clone size: few; CDR3 protein: CASSLVDRQETQYF; CDR3 DNA: TGCGCCAGCAGCTTGGTGGACAGGCAAGAGACCCAGTACTTC
D gene: TRBD1; J gene: TRBJ1-1; V gene: TRBV9; clone size: NA; CDR3 protein: CASSKRQGGTEAFF; CDR3 DNA: TGTGCCAGCAGCAAACGACAGGGTGGGACTGAAGCTTTCTTT
D gene: TRBD2; J gene: TRBJ2-3; V gene: TRBV5-1; clone size: few; CDR3 protein: CASSFSLAASRDTQYF; CDR3 DNA: TGCGCCAGCAGCTTTTCTCTAGCGGCCTCGAGGGATACGCAGTATTTT
D gene: TRBD1; J gene: TRBJ2-7; V gene: TRBV5-1; clone size: NA; CDR3 protein: CASSLWGDRGTYEQYF; CDR3 DNA: TGCGCCAGCAGCTTGTGGGGGGACAGGGGAACCTACGAGCAGTACTTC
D gene: NA; J gene: TRBJ1-1; V gene: TRBV18; clone size: NA; CDR3 protein: CASSFNEALNTEAFF; CDR3 DNA: TGTGCCAGCTCTTTTAATGAGGCTTTGAACACTGAAGCTTTCTTT
D gene: TRBD1; J gene: TRBJ1-5; V gene: TRBV7-9; clone size: few; CDR3 protein: CASSLSPQGNQPQHF; CDR3 DNA: TGTGCCAGCAGCTTGAGCCCACAGGGGAATCAGCCCCAGCATTTT
D gene: NA; J gene: TRBJ2-1; V gene: TRBV5-1; clone size: NA; CDR3 protein: CASSFGSSYNEQFF; CDR3 DNA: TGCGCCAGCAGCTTTGGTAGCTCCTACAATGAGCAGTTCTTC
D gene: TRBD2; J gene: TRBJ2-3; V gene: TRBV5-4; clone size: few; CDR3 protein: CASSSKRGGSDTQYF; CDR3 DNA: TGTGCCAGCAGCTCTAAGCGGGGGGGGTCAGATACGCAGTATTTT
D gene: NA; J gene: TRBJ1-1; V gene: TRBV30; clone size: few; CDR3 protein: CAWRVDGYTEAFF; CDR3 DNA: TGTGCCTGGAGAGTCGACGGGTACACTGAAGCTTTCTTT
D gene: NA; J gene: TRBJ1-1; V gene: TRBV18; clone size: few; CDR3 protein: CASLQGISAEAFF; CDR3 DNA: TGTGCCAGCCTCCAGGGTATCTCCGCTGAAGCTTTCTTT
D gene: TRBD1; J gene: TRBJ1-1; V gene: TRBV29-1; clone size: NA; CDR3 protein: CSVTGRTGGTEAFF; CDR3 DNA: TGCAGCGTTACTGGTAGGACAGGGGGCACTGAAGCTTTCTTT
D gene: TRBD1; J gene: TRBJ1-1; V gene: TRBV11-2; clone size: NA; CDR3 protein: CASSPFPGTGNTEAFF; CDR3 DNA: TGTGCCAGCAGCCCGTTCCCTGGGACAGGGAACACTGAAGCTTTCTTT
D gene: NA; J gene: TRBJ2-1; V gene: TRBV28; clone size: NA; CDR3 protein: CASRPQGIHEQFF; CDR3 DNA: TGTGCCAGCAGGCCCCAGGGAATCCATGAGCAGTTCTTC
D gene: TRBD1; J gene: TRBJ2-7; V gene: TRBV15; clone size: NA; CDR3 protein: CATSTDRGILRYEQYF; CDR3 DNA: TGTGCCACCAGCACGGACAGGGGGATCCTCCGCTACGAGCAGTACTTC
D gene: NA; J gene: TRBJ2-1; V gene: TRBV19; clone size: few; CDR3 protein: CASSIRGNEQFF; CDR3 DNA: TGTGCCAGTAGTATAAGGGGAAATGAGCAGTTCTTC
D gene: TRBD1; J gene: TRBJ2-7; V gene: TRBV7-9; clone size: NA; CDR3 protein: CASSPRTGPRLEQYF; CDR3 DNA: TGTGCCAGCAGCCCACGGACAGGCCCCCGGCTCGAGCAGTACTTC
D gene: NA; J gene: TRBJ1-1; V gene: TRBV20-1; clone size: NA; CDR3 protein: CSAFWNTEAFF; CDR3 DNA: TGCAGTGCCTTCTGGAACACTGAAGCTTTCTTT
D gene: TRBD2; J gene: TRBJ2-7; V gene: TRBV5-1; clone size: NA; CDR3 protein: CASSSQGEGEQYF; CDR3 DNA: TGCGCCAGCAGCTCACAAGGGGAGGGGGAGCAGTACTTC
D gene: NA; J gene: TRBJ2-3; V gene: TRBV7-2; clone size: NA; CDR3 protein: CASLLVADTQYF; CDR3 DNA: TGTGCCAGCCTTCTAGTAGCAGATACGCAGTATTTT
D gene: NA; J gene: TRBJ1-1; V gene: TRBV6-5; clone size: NA; CDR3 protein: CASKTIDTEAFF; CDR3 DNA: TGTGCCAGCAAAACGATAGATACTGAAGCTTTCTTT
D gene: TRBD1; J gene: TRBJ1-1; V gene: TRBV5-4; clone size: NA; CDR3 protein: CATATGDRGRTEAFF; CDR3 DNA: TGTGCCACCGCGACCGGTGACAGGGGAAGGACTGAAGCTTTCTTT
D gene: TRBD1; J gene: TRBJ2-2; V gene: TRBV5-1; clone size: NA; CDR3 protein: CASSLTTGSKDTGELFF; CDR3 DNA: TGCGCCAGCAGCCTGACGACAGGGAGCAAGGACACCGGGGAGCTGTTTTTT
D gene: TRBD1; J gene: TRBJ2-5; V gene: TRBV5-1; clone size: NA; CDR3 protein: CASSPDRVGETQYF; CDR3 DNA: TGCGCCAGCAGTCCCGACAGGGTCGGCGAGACCCAGTACTTC
D gene: NA; J gene: TRBJ2-1; V gene: TRBV25-1; clone size: few; CDR3 protein: CASSESQRADNEQFF; CDR3 DNA: TGTGCCAGCAGTGAATCTCAGCGGGCTGACAATGAGCAGTTCTTC
D gene: NA; J gene: TRBJ2-2; V gene: TRBV11-2; clone size: few; CDR3 protein: CASSLARAGELFF; CDR3 DNA: TGTGCCAGCAGCTTAGCCCGGGCCGGGGAGCTGTTTTTT
D gene: NA; J gene: TRBJ2-3; V gene: TRBV28; clone size: NA; CDR3 protein: CASSLPTDTQYF; CDR3 DNA: TGTGCCAGCAGTTTACCGACAGATACGCAGTATTTT
D gene: NA; J gene: TRBJ1-2; V gene: TRBV18; clone size: few; CDR3 protein: CASSLKTGTPNYGYTF; CDR3 DNA: TGTGCCAGCTCACTTAAAACCGGGACACCTAACTATGGCTACACCTTC
D gene: NA; J gene: TRBJ1-2; V gene: TRBV4-3; clone size: few; CDR3 protein: CASSQDLADGYTF; CDR3 DNA: TGCGCCAGCAGCCAAGATCTAGCTGATGGCTACACCTTC
D gene: TRBD1; J gene: TRBJ2-3; V gene: TRBV29-1; clone size: few; CDR3 protein: CSGRTGVPQDTQYF; CDR3 DNA: TGCAGCGGTCGGACAGGGGTTCCACAAGATACGCAGTATTTT
D gene: NA; J gene: TRBJ2-2; V gene: TRBV5-1; clone size: NA; CDR3 protein: CASSLGSPGKTGELFF; CDR3 DNA: TGCGCCAGCAGCTTGGGATCCCCAGGGAAGACCGGGGAGCTGTTTTTT
D gene: TRBD2; J gene: TRBJ2-7; V gene: TRBV29-1; clone size: few; CDR3 protein: CSVLGLAGNSYEQYF; CDR3 DNA: TGCAGCGTATTGGGACTAGCGGGGAACTCCTACGAGCAGTACTTC
D gene: TRBD2; J gene: TRBJ2-5; V gene: TRBV5-1; clone size: NA; CDR3 protein: CASTRGLAGMETQYF; CDR3 DNA: TGCGCCAGCACCAGGGGACTAGCGGGGATGGAGACCCAGTACTTC
D gene: NA; J gene: TRBJ1-2; V gene: TRBV19; clone size: few; CDR3 protein: CASSPSYGYTF; CDR3 DNA: TGTGCCAGTAGCCCCAGCTATGGCTACACCTTC
D gene: NA; J gene: TRBJ2-2; V gene: TRBV28; clone size: few; CDR3 protein: CASRQVGNTGELFF; CDR3 DNA: TGTGCCAGCAGGCAGGTTGGGAACACCGGGGAGCTGTTTTTT
D gene: TRBD1; J gene: TRBJ1-1; V gene: TRBV18; clone size: NA; CDR3 protein: CASSPDREVTEAFF; CDR3 DNA: TGTGCCAGCTCACCTGACAGGGAAGTAACTGAAGCTTTCTTT
D gene: NA; J gene: TRBJ2-4; V gene: TRBV7-2; clone size: NA; CDR3 protein: CASSPRGKNIQYF; CDR3 DNA: TGTGCCAGCAGCCCCAGAGGCAAAAACATTCAGTACTTC
D gene: TRBD1; J gene: TRBJ2-7; V gene: TRBV18; clone size: NA; CDR3 protein: CASSGQGAYEQYF; CDR3 DNA: TGTGCCAGCTCAGGACAGGGGGCCTACGAGCAGTACTTC
D gene: NA; J gene: TRBJ2-7; V gene: TRBV14; clone size: NA; CDR3 protein: CASSQVGQRQYF; CDR3 DNA: TGTGCCAGCAGCCAAGTGGGGCAACGGCAGTACTTC